The source of this T cell receptor beta chain is a study of T cells in Graves' hyperthyroidism and ophthalmopathy (dated by TCRdb to the late 2010s). For the wider study: Peripheral blood samples were taken at initial diagnosis, before any treatment was given. To identify TCR V-J signatures that set the groups apart, the researchers used a discovery cohort of about a hundred patients, made up of 40 to 45 with Graves' ophthalmopathy and approximately 57 with stable Graves' hyperthyroidism. Prospective prediction of ophthalmopathy was tested in an independent validation cohort consisting of 18 hyperthyroidism patients and 15 to 17 patients who later progressed to ophthalmopathy. The approximately 90 discovery patients were randomly split 7:3 into training and test sets. The study also compared thyroid tissue and blood T-cell repertoires from over 5 Graves' hyperthyroidism patients. Following sampling, methimazole starting at 30 mg daily was given to hyperthyroidism patients, and high-dose intravenous methylprednisolone was given to ophthalmopathy patients. TCR Vbeta CDR3 sequencing of 140 or so peripheral blood samples (roughly 41 ophthalmopathy, about 80 hyperthyroidism and roughly 17 progressor patients) is reported in the paper. The investigation overall reported the following: Blood samples also contained most of the expanded thyroid clonotypes (frequency above 0.001), which suggests that blood repertoires may reflect thyroid immune responses. No statistical method was used to set the sample size in advance, and investigators knew the group allocation. A model built on a 13 V-J signature distinguished ophthalmopathy from stable hyperthyroidism, reaching 85% to 90% sensitivity and about 81% specificity in cross-validation and 80%/75% in testing. In validation, the model predicted progression to ophthalmopathy a median of 6.5 months before onset, with roughly 68% sensitivity and roughly 72% specificity.

This clonotype was seen more than once but under ten times. Its antigen is unknown. No much larger clone is present one base from it, and per-base qualities are unavailable. Amplification of TCR beta CDR3 regions was carried out from RNA transcripts. The TCR CDR3 was subjected to a first round of RT-PCR using the HTBI primer set and the Qiagen OneStep RT-PCR kit. The libraries were constructed in a second round of multiplex PCR and then size-selected and purified. Sequencing of the libraries was done on an Illumina HiSeq2000 using paired-end 100 bp reads. On the study's bioinformatics: SOAPnuke was used to process the raw data, with reads discarded if the reads contained adapters or uncalled bases, had a mean Phred below 15, or lacked an exact constant-primer or identifier match. COPE v1.2.5 was used to merge the high-quality paired reads, and each unique nucleotide sequence was defined as a clonotype. MiTCR v1.1 was used to align the clonotypes against IMGT TRBV, TRBD and TRBJ reference segments. The analysis was restricted to V-J combinations with a frequency above 0.0001, which together covered about 99% of the repertoires. The TCS score was defined as F50 (clonal expansion) divided by E x V (chaos), with BLOSUM62-based TCRdist calculated between CDR3 peptides within each V-J. Welch's t-statistics and random forest reduced several hundred V-J features to roughly 13, which were used in a naive Bayes classifier (R e1071). TCRdb took the public reads, trimmed them with fastp at Q25, ran MiXCR for clone calling and kept in-frame beta chains. Rows merge per CDR3 protein into single entries with the most common DNA and genes. It is TCRdb's table, rather than the study itself, that gives the V and J calls and clone size. The sample data list about 640,000 distinct CDR3 sequences, and under 25% of these were observed just once. 34% of the sample comes from the top ten.

Spanning cysteine to phenylalanine, the CDR3 consists of 16 amino acids. The retained sequence is limited to the CDR3, 48 bases, with the frame set at the first base. The germline V gene encodes CDR1 DFQATT and CDR2 SNEGSKA (reference sequence). Clipping removes 0 bases from V and 7 bases from J, with 14 as the unmatched junction base count. Ophthalmopathy patients had moderately to severely active disease, with a Clinical Activity Score of 3 or more, a NOSPECS grade of 4 or more, and a disease duration of less than 3 months. The study excluded patients with uncontrolled infections, other autoimmune diseases, pregnancy or lactation. Diagnoses relied on clinical symptoms, serum thyroxine and TRAb, thyroid ultrasound and orbital computed tomography. PBMCs were separated from 8 to 10 ml of fresh peripheral blood using Ficoll-Paque density gradient centrifugation. Trizol reagent was used to extract total RNA, and RNA quality was then checked on an Agilent 2100 Bioanalyzer.

This clonotype was sampled from a man between 25 and 39 years old with Graves' ophthalmopathy. The chain joins TRBV20-1 to TRBJ2-7; the central 8 bases match TRBD2. Material: blood. In nucleotides, the sequence is TGCAGTGCTAGAGATTTGAGCGGGAGAGAGGGGATTGAGCAGTACTTC. Its translation is CSARDLSGREGIEQYF.